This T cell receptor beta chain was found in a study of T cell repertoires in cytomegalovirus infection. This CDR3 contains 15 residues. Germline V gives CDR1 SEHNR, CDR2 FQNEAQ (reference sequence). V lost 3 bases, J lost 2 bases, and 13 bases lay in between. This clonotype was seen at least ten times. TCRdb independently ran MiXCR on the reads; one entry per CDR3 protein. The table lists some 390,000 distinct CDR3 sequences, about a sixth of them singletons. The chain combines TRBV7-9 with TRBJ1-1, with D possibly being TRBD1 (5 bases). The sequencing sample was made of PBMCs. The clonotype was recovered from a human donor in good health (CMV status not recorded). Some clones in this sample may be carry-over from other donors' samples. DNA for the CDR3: TGTGCCAGCAGCTTGCAGGGATCCCCCAACACTGAAGCTTTCTTT. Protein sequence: CASSLQGSPNTEAFF.